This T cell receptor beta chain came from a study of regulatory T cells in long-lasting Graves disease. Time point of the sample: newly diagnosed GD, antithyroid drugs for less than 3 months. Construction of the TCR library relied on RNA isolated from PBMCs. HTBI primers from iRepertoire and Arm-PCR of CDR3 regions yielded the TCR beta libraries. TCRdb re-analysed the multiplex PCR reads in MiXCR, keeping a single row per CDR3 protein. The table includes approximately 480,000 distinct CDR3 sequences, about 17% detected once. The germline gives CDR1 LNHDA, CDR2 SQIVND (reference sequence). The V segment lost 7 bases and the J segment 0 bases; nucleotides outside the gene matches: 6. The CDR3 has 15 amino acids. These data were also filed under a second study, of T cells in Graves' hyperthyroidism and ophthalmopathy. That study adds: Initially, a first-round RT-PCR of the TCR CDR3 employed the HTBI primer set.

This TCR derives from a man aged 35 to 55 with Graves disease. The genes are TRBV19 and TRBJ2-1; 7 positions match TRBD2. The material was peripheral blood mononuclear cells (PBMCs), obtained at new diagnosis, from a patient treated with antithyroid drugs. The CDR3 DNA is TGTGCCAGTATATCGTCTAGCGGCTCCTACAATGAGCAGTTCTTC. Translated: CASISSSGSYNEQFF.